This TCR beta chain emerged from a study of T cell repertoires in ileal Crohn's disease. Study details: Median disease duration was nearly eight years; around 35% smoked at surgery. Findings and caveats of the study: Clonality above 26.8% at surgery always came with endoscopic recurrence. Postoperative endoscopy occurred within one year, median around 7.5 months.

Sample time point: neoterminal ileum biopsy at postoperative endoscopy, about 6 months after surgery. Sequenced by immunoSEQ multiplex PCR; TCRdb stores in-frame clones only, minus some. The sample shows more than 10,000 clones, roughly 78% of them seen only once. V was trimmed by 5 bases and J by 6 bases, leaving 7 bases between them. CDR3 length: 12 amino acids. The germline V gene has CDR1 MNHEY and CDR2 SVGAGI. This clone showed up just once. The antigen remains undetermined. The clonotype comes from an adult with Crohn's disease. The sequenced sample was ileal tissue. The rearrangement links TRBV6-5 to TRBJ2-2; tentative D call: TRBD2 (5 bases). The CDR3 spells CASSAGAGELFF. In DNA, the CDR3 is TGTGCCAGCAGTGCCGGGGCCGGGGAGCTGTTTTTT.